This TCR beta chain was obtained from a study of shared clonotypes between healthy human individuals (dated by TCRdb to about 2020). Context from the whole study: The cohort comprised a couple of women and a few men aged 18 to 49 years. Libraries were prepared and TCR repertoires were sequenced by different laboratories using diverse techniques, in order to increase sequencing depth and limit assay-specific biases. To estimate repertoire size and how much clonotypes are shared between individuals, the study performed deep sequencing of blood TCR repertoires from 4 to 6 healthy adults. Leukapheresis yielded between about 0.9 and 9 billion PBMCs per donor. Per donor, three plates each were used for CD4 naive and CD4 memory, two for CD8 naive, and one for CD8 memory. The research as a whole found: Sampling was limited to blood, and TCR repertoires in tissue likely differ from TCR repertoires in blood. Higher generation probabilities were observed for clonotypes shared by all four sorted-subset donors than for non-shared clonotypes. Sharing across several donors was observed for 4.5% to 6.5% of naive CD4, around 3.5% of naive CD8, 2% to 2.5% of memory CD4, and about 0.4% of memory CD8 clonotypes. Pairwise subsampling indicated that sequencing depth was expected to affect the degree of clonotype sharing among donors. Incomplete sequencing was indicated by rarefaction of sorted-subset datasets, despite the large sequencing depth. Naive subsets generally had larger estimated clonotype richness than memory subsets. Because the study included a small number of donors, the genetic and exposure-history diversity represented was limited.

The CDR3 holds 15 amino acids from the cysteine to the phenylalanine. Of the read, only the CDR3 DNA is kept; its 45 bases are in frame from base 1. Taken from the germline V gene, the CDR1 and CDR2 loops are MGHDK and SYGVNS. V loses 2 bases at its end and J loses 6 bases; junction bases beyond the gene matches: 5. Comment on this clone: Its antigen is still unknown. No much larger clone is present one base from it, and per-base qualities are unavailable.

Using the deep immunoSEQ assay, TCR CDR3 regions were amplified from genomic DNA by multiplex PCR. Extracted genomic DNA from each cell subset was spread evenly across all wells of several immunoSEQ 96-well plates, with each plate serving as a replicate. For sorted subsets, about 0.2 ug genomic DNA, equal to 30,000 to 35,000 T cell genomes, was loaded into each replicate PCR. Purified libraries were measured with a Qubit 3.0 fluorometer, size-checked on a Bioanalyzer 2100, and measured again with the KAPA Library Quantification kit. Each immunoSEQ 96-well plate was sequenced on its own single-read 150-cycle Illumina NextSeq 550 flow cell. Per the authors' processing: Because only junctional sequences without quality scores were contained in the immunoSEQ output, filtering matching that applied to full-length reads could not be performed. To assign V/J genes and CDR3, sequences were annotated against IMGT germline references using PyIR, a Python wrapper for IgBLAST v1.9. Reads were filtered out if the reads had weak V/J assignments (E-value above 1e-6), no CDR3, stop codons, out-of-frame junctions, or ambiguous translated residues. V3J clonotypes were defined as sequences sharing the same inferred V gene, J gene, and CDR3 amino acid sequence. Percentage overlap between repertoires was computed as shared unique clonotypes divided by the size of the smaller repertoire. Repertoire richness was assessed with RTK rarefaction, the Chao1 estimator, and Recon v2.1 estimates of unobserved clonotypes. OLGA was used to compute generation probabilities for all TCRbeta clonotypes that the gDNA method yielded from a handful of donors. TCRdb mirrors the immuneACCESS table, restricted to in-frame sequences. Some clones are absent from its copies; in checked studies, under half trace to an unresolved V gene, and the reason for the others is unknown. That table is the source of V, J and clone size, and D and trimming were worked out from the DNA. This sample holds under 600,000 clones; approximately 97% were observed only once. Of the sample, 0.057% is held by the ten largest clones.

The donors were healthy, HIV-negative adults who had no recently reported acute infections or vaccinations. Only Caucasian adults living in Nashville, Tennessee, USA were represented among the donors. CD4+ T cells were enriched through magnetic negative selection, after which naive cells were positively selected on CD45RA and the remaining negative fraction served as the memory subset. Blood was collected by leukapheresis, and PBMCs were isolated by Ficoll-Histopaque density gradient centrifugation and then cryopreserved in liquid nitrogen vapor phase. Analytical flow cytometry was used to check the purity and quantity of every magnetically sorted T cell population. Genomic DNA was isolated from every sorted fraction and measured by UV absorbance on a Nanodrop 2000c.

The receptor comes from a woman aged 25 to 45 in good health. The sample was naive CD4+ T cells sorted from blood. The sample's cell subset or site, from its label and the paper: CD45RA+ positively selected. Rearrangement joined TRBV25-1 to TRBJ2-7, with 12 junctional bases fitting TRBD2. CDR3 region: CASSEGLAGLREQYF. The DNA sequence reads TGTGCCAGCAGTGAAGGACTAGCGGGATTACGCGAGCAGTACTTC.